One and the same sample provided the 2 T cell receptor beta chains below, sequenced in a study of T cell responses to AZD1222 COVID-19 vaccine. Sequencing used immunoSEQ multiplex PCR; TCRdb keeps in-frame clones, though not all of them. Of about 5,000 clones listed, about nine tenths are singletons. This specimen consisted of peripheral blood, obtained 28 days after the second AZD1222 dose. The receptors were sampled from an adult who received the AZD1222 COVID-19 vaccine.

The chain is built from TRBV6-2 or TRBV6-3 and TRBJ1-6; 7 nucleotides align to TRBD1. The CDR3 is 16 residues long. CDR1 MNHEY and CDR2 SVGEGT come from the germline V gene. V shed 6 bases, J shed 7 bases, and the junction held 12 bases outside the gene matches. This CDR3 is CASSPMRTGENSPLHF. CDR3 sequence (DNA): TGTGCCAGCAGCCCCATGAGGACAGGAGAGAATTCACCCCTCCACTTT.

The chain links TRBV10-2 to TRBJ1-1; perhaps TRBD1 as D (6 bases). Germline V gives CDR1 WSHSY, CDR2 SAAADI. V shed 7 bases and J shed 4 bases, with 19 bases lying between them. CDR3 size: 15 residues. In DNA form, the CDR3 reads TGCGCCAGCATAGAAGGGGGGCCCGAAGGCACTGAAGCTTTCTTT. Its protein product is CASIEGGPEGTEAFF.